This TCR beta chain was captured by sequencing in a study of shared clonotypes between healthy human individuals (dated by TCRdb to 2020 to 2022). For the wider study: The cohort included a few men and two women between 18 and 49 years of age. Different laboratories and diverse techniques were used to prepare libraries and sequence TCR repertoires, to increase sequencing depth and limit assay-specific biases. The study deeply sequenced blood TCR repertoires of five healthy adults to estimate repertoire size and the extent of clonotype sharing between individuals. Each donor's leukapheresis produced roughly between roughly 0.85 and 9.5 billion PBMCs.

Donors were healthy HIV-negative adults with no recently reported acute infections or vaccinations. Only Caucasian adults living in Nashville, Tennessee, USA were represented among the donors. In the unsorted samples, some 100 million PBMCs were counted, and genomic DNA was extracted using the QIAamp DNA Blood Mini kit. Blood was collected by leukapheresis, and PBMCs were isolated by Ficoll-Histopaque density gradient centrifugation and then cryopreserved in liquid nitrogen vapor phase. About this clone itself: The antigen it recognizes is unknown. It has no much larger one-base neighbor in the sample; base qualities were not kept.

A distance of 9 bases separates the germline ends of V and J, which lose 0 bases and 6 bases respectively. From a lookup of the germline V gene, CDR1 and CDR2 are MNHEY and SVGAGI. From the cysteine up to the phenylalanine, the CDR3 has a length of 14 residues. Of the read, only the CDR3 DNA is kept; its 42 bases are in frame from base 1. Points the paper makes about the study in general: Pairwise subsampling led to the expectation that sequencing depth would affect the degree of clonotype sharing among donors. The genetic and exposure-history diversity represented was limited by the small number of donors. Sampling was limited to blood, and TCR repertoires in tissue likely differ from TCR repertoires in blood.

Using the deep immunoSEQ assay, multiplex PCR amplified TCR CDR3 regions from genomic DNA. Extracted genomic DNA from each cell subset was distributed evenly across all wells of several immunoSEQ 96-well plates, and each plate was treated as a replicate. For unsorted PBMC, each replicate PCR was loaded with approximately 300 ng genomic DNA, equivalent to approximately 33,000 T cell genomes. Ten immunoSEQ deep assay plates were used to sequence the unsorted PBMC genomic DNA. Purified libraries were measured with a Qubit 3.0 fluorometer, size-checked on a Bioanalyzer 2100, and measured again with the KAPA Library Quantification kit. Every immunoSEQ 96-well plate was sequenced on a dedicated single-read 150-cycle Illumina NextSeq 550 flow cell. The original methods were these. Because the immunoSEQ output held only junctional sequences and lacked quality scores, the filtering could not match the filtering applied to full-length reads. Sequences were annotated with PyIR, a Python wrapper for IgBLAST v1.9, using IMGT germline references to assign V/J genes and CDR3. Reads with weak V/J assignments (E-value above 1e-6), missing CDR3, stop codons, out-of-frame junctions, or ambiguous translated residues were removed. V3J clonotypes were defined by identical inferred V gene, J gene, and CDR3 amino acid sequence. To compute the percentage overlap between repertoires, the number of shared unique clonotypes was divided by the size of the smaller repertoire. RTK rarefaction, the Chao1 estimator, and Recon v2.1 estimates of unobserved clonotypes were used to assess repertoire richness. The source is immuneACCESS, and TCRdb retained only in-frame sequences with V and J called. Part of the clones is not carried over; for the studies checked, unresolved V genes explain less than half of this, and the remainder is unexplained. V, J and clone size were drawn from that table, and D and trimming were deduced from the DNA. The sample includes about half a million clones, with about 78% observed a single time. The ten largest clones capture around 12% of the sample.

The sequence joins TRBV6-5 to TRBJ2-4; the D gene assignment is ambiguous. This TCR derives from a woman between 40 and 50 years old in good health. Some clones in this sample may be carry-over from other donors' samples. Specimen: PBMCs. The CDR3 corresponds to CASSYSVERNIQYF. The nucleotide sequence reads as follows: TGTGCCAGCAGTTACTCGGTGGAGCGAAACATTCAGTACTTC.